Reported below is one T cell receptor beta chain. This clone was seen a single time. Its antigen specificity is not known. It has no much larger one-base neighbor in the sample; base qualities were not kept. The immunoSEQ Assay, a bias-controlled multiplex PCR, was used to amplify TCRbeta CDR3 regions from genomic DNA. Per the source publication's procedure: The number of nucleated cells in each sample was estimated from the amplification of reference gene primers within the assay. To quantify the absolute abundance of each unique TCRbeta CDR3 rearrangement, sequence reads were collapsed and filtered. For each sample, productive Simpson clonality was calculated by taking the square root of Simpson's diversity index across productive rearrangements. TCRdb provides this immuneACCESS table in a form limited to in-frame rearrangements. Some clones are lacking; in checked studies, under half of them reflect an unresolved V gene, and why the rest are absent is not known. The D gene and trimming were derived from the DNA, and the V and J assignments and clone size from that table. For this sample the table gives about 180,000 clones, of which 80% to 90% were detected only once. The top ten clones comprise 13% to 15% of the sample.

Participants in the prospective study were enrolled through a virtual design, were aged about 18 to 100 years, and lived in about two dozen United States geographic areas. In the prospective study, participants were assigned to cohorts based on the clinical history participants reported in a screening survey and a study questionnaire. Recovered participants in ImmuneRACE Cohort 3 were defined by two consecutive negative NP/OP PCR tests, clearance by a healthcare professional, or resolution of symptoms. In the prospective study, whole blood, serum and a nasopharyngeal or oropharyngeal swab were collected from each participant by mobile phlebotomists. Additional blood draws and questionnaires over a 2-month period could optionally be provided by prospective study participants. Prospective study blood samples were shipped either frozen or at room temperature before DNA extraction. Via the germline V gene, CDR1 is SGHTA and CDR2 FQGTGA. The CDR3, cysteine through phenylalanine, is 14 amino acids long. This entry keeps only the CDR3 DNA: 42 bases, framed from base 1. Trimming takes 0 bases from V and 2 bases from J, and the germline ends sit 7 bases apart.

The source of the sample is a study of blood T cell repertoires in COVID-19 (dated by TCRdb to 2020 to 2021). For context, the study as a whole: Samples covering the acute and convalescent phases of COVID-19 were provided by collaborators in the United States, Italy and Spain. The material from the prospective study consisted of cDNA or gDNA derived from T cells, B-cell-depleted T cells, or PBMCs. Deeply sampled blood TCRbeta repertoires from subjects exposed to, actively infected with, or recovered from COVID-19 were included in the dataset. A freely available public database, intended as a resource for researchers studying the immune response to SARS-CoV-2, is where the repertoires were released. Samples came from the ongoing ImmuneRACE study (first 160 participants) plus 1,254 subjects from 6 global collaborators. Nearly every sample came with metadata listing a de-identified subject ID, COVID-19 status, age in years and sex. Where available, HLA class I and class II types were obtained from metadata supplied by the sample provider rather than from assay-based typing.

On the study overall, not on this receptor specifically: The quantity of clinical and demographic metadata differed by source and by participant and was supplied without curation.

The source material was PBMCs or T cells enriched from blood (not recorded which). This TCR was sampled from a man aged 50 to 60 who had recovered from COVID-19. The sequence joins TRBV7-3 to TRBJ1-2, with the D segment identity uncertain. The nucleotide sequence reads as follows: TGTGCCAGCAGCTTAACTGGGGAGAACTATGGCTACACCTTC. Its protein product is CASSLTGENYGYTF.